The 13 T cell receptor beta chains below all came from one sample that was sequenced in a study of identical twins listed by TCRdb under 2016. Library preparation used 5' RACE. The data were produced on an Illumina HiSeq 2000. TCRdb reprocessing: public reads trimmed at Q25 with fastp, clones called with MiXCR, in-frame beta chains kept. Every distinct CDR3 protein forms one entry, paired with its most common genes and DNA. Recorded for this sample are 700,000 or so distinct CDR3 sequences; around 8.3% of them occurred a single time. The ten biggest clones cover around 0.95% of the sample. These data are also associated with another study on yellow fever vaccine responses in identical twins.

The source material was PBMCs. The receptors derive from a woman in her late teens or twenties in good health.

The chain employs TRBV7-2 and TRBJ2-1; D may be TRBD1 (7 bases). This CDR3 comprises 15 residues. The ends were cut back, 5 bases at V and 4 bases at J, with 15 bases in the middle. CDR1 is SGHTA and CDR2 is FQGNSA in the germline V gene. The CDR3 sequence is CASSQGGQGYNEQFF. CDR3 bases: TGTGCCAGCAGCCAGGGGGGCCAGGGTTACAATGAGCAGTTCTTC.

This clonotype appeared a few times. The genes are TRBV6-1 and TRBJ2-1, with TRBD1 matching over 7 bases. Losses at the gene ends were 7 bases for V and 10 bases for J; bases not matched to a gene: 10. CDR1 is MNHNS, CDR2 SASEGT, per germline. The CDR3 sequence is 13 residues long. The DNA of the CDR3 is TGTGCCAGCATCAGACAGGGTGCCGGGGAGCAGTTCTTC. It yields the protein CASIRQGAGEQFF.

This clonotype was detected a few times. This chain links TRBV27 with TRBJ2-2, with 8 positions matching TRBD2. The CDR3 is 15 amino acids. V gave up 8 bases and J gave up 5 bases; unmatched junction bases: 10. The germline CDR1 and CDR2 sequences are MNHEY and SMNVEV (reference sequence). The CDR3: CASGRGGFRTGELFF. Written as DNA, the CDR3 is TGTGCCAGCGGACGGGGGGGGTTCCGGACCGGGGAGCTGTTTTTT.

There are many counts of this clonotype. The V gene is TRBV6-1, the J gene TRBJ2-4; D gene ambiguous. Deletions cut 6 bases from V and 2 bases from J, with 11 bases between. Germline V gives CDR1 MNHNS, CDR2 SASEGT. CDR3 length: 14 residues. Written as DNA, the CDR3 is TGTGCCAGCAGCATGGCAGGACCCAAAAACATTCAGTACTTC. Its translation: CASSMAGPKNIQYF.

This clonotype has ten or more counts. The chain links TRBV4-3 to TRBJ2-2; a possible D gene is TRBD1 (6 bases). CDR1 is LGHNA, CDR2 YSLEER, per germline. Trimming shortened V by 4 bases and J by 3 bases, and 12 bases separated the two germline ends. This CDR3 spans 15 amino acids. The DNA for the CDR3 is TGCGCCAGCAGCCCTTGGGGGCCGGACACCGGGGAGCTGTTTTTT. Its protein is CASSPWGPDTGELFF.

The table lists this clonotype with a few counts. V gene TRBV10-3 combines with J gene TRBJ2-7, with D unclear. The CDR3 runs to 15 residues. From germline, CDR1 is ENHRY and CDR2 SYGVKD. V was clipped by 8 bases and J by 2 bases, with 19 bases between them. CDR3 amino acids: CAIRSVTSDPYEQYF. The CDR3 DNA follows: TGTGCCATCCGTTCAGTCACCTCTGATCCCTACGAGCAGTACTTC.

This clonotype has a count of ten or more. The rearrangement joins TRBV12-3 or TRBV12-4 to TRBJ2-1; 7 bases agree with TRBD2. This CDR3 region has 11 residues. The ends lost 8 bases at V and 9 bases at J; junction bases unmatched: 4. The CDR3 reads CASAREVEQFF. In nucleotides, the CDR3 is TGTGCCAGCGCTCGGGAGGTTGAGCAGTTCTTC.

This clonotype was found a few times. The chain carries TRBV5-1 and TRBJ2-7; TRBD2 matches at 9 bases. This CDR3 contains 14 residues. The junction had 5 bases not matched to a gene; V was cut back by 0 bases and J by 7 bases. In germline, CDR1 is SGHRS, CDR2 YFSETQ. The CDR3 DNA reads as TGCGCCAGCAGCTTGGAGACTAGCGGTTGGGAGCAGTACTTC. Residues: CASSLETSGWEQYF.

This clonotype was seen a handful of times. The rearrangement joins TRBV5-1 to TRBJ2-3, with D tentatively TRBD1 (6 bases). Trimming removed 2 bases at V and 6 bases at J, with 16 bases between. The CDR3 contains 15 residues. Germline assignment: CDR1 SGHRS and CDR2 YFSETQ. The DNA of the CDR3 is TGCGCCAGCAGCTTAGGACAGTCAATAGGGGATACGCAGTATTTT. It encodes CASSLGQSIGDTQYF.

The table lists this clonotype with many counts. V usage is TRBV5-6 and J usage is TRBJ2-6; D is ambiguous. V was cut by 4 bases and J by 3 bases, with 5 bases left in between. Germline V gene sequence: CDR1 SGHDT, CDR2 YYEEEE. The CDR3 loop spans 13 amino acids. For the CDR3, the DNA is TGTGCCAGCAGCCCTAATGGGGCCAACGTCCTGACTTTC. Its protein is CASSPNGANVLTF.

Concerning this clonotype itself: The junction shows a germline mismatch at one end, possibly a read error. The V and J genes are TRBV7-7 and TRBJ2-1; the D gene could be TRBD1 or TRBD2 (5 bases each). Germline V gene sequence: CDR1 SSHAT, CDR2 FNYEAQ (reference sequence). This CDR3 has 14 amino acids. The CDR3 coding sequence is TGTGCTAGCAGCTTAGCGCCCTGGGACGGTGAGCAGTTCTTC. This sequence encodes CASSLAPWDGEQFF.

This clonotype was seen many times. The chain recombines TRBV29-1 with TRBJ2-7, with 8 bases lining up with TRBD2. Germline V gives CDR1 SQVTM, CDR2 ANQGSEA. The CDR3 is 14 amino acids. With 8 bases clipped from V and 3 bases from J, the junction kept 12 bases outside the gene matches. The CDR3 DNA reads TGCAGCTTGAGAAGCGGGGGAATATACTACGAGCAGTACTTC. It encodes CSLRSGGIYYEQYF.

This clonotype was found once. The gene calls are TRBV4-1 and TRBJ2-5; a possible D gene is TRBD1 (5 bases). This CDR3 spans 15 amino acids. From germline, CDR1 is MGHRA and CDR2 YSYEKL. V lost 2 bases, J lost 5 bases, and 15 bases lay in between. The CDR3, as DNA: TGCGCCAGCAGCCAACCAAATAGGGGATGGGAGACCCAGTACTTC. Translated: CASSQPNRGWETQYF.